This T cell receptor beta chain was captured in a study of PD-1 blockade in mismatch repair-deficient tumors. Whole-study context: All were previously treated, progressing patients with approximately 11 mismatch repair-deficient cancer types.

Data came from immunoSEQ multiplex PCR; TCRdb stores just in-frame clones and leaves some out. The table has about 60,000 clones, 88% seen once. As regards this clone: Antigen: not known.

The CDR3 is 13 residues long. Trimming cost V 4 bases and J 5 bases, with 8 bases left between them. Germline V gene sequence: CDR1 MNHNY, CDR2 SVGAGI (reference sequence). Notes on the study in general: Tumor-resident clones, often absent from pretreatment blood, expanded after pembrolizumab and then contracted.

This receptor was obtained from an adult with mismatch repair-deficient cancer. This sequence joins TRBV6-6 and TRBJ2-2; D ambiguous. Sequencing used peripheral blood, obtained 52 weeks after starting pembrolizumab. In DNA, the CDR3 is TGTGCCAGCAGTTCGTTGGGTACCGGGGAGCTGTTTTTT. This translates into CASSSLGTGELFF.